The clone carrying this TCR beta chain occurred a few times. Unmatched junction bases numbered 10, after V lost 5 bases and J lost 4 bases. This CDR3 comprises 16 residues. The germline CDR1 and CDR2 sequences are SGHVS and FNYEAQ. The data are from a study of shared T cell receptors in the human thymus. The assay was immunoSEQ multiplex PCR, and TCRdb's table has in-frame clones only and misses some. The sample records about 400,000 clones, approximately 95% being singletons. The sequence was obtained from a human donor. The sample consisted of thymocytes. V gene TRBV7-6 combines with J gene TRBJ2-5; TRBD1 agrees at 10 bases. The DNA of the CDR3 is TGTGCCAGCAGCATAGGCGACAGGGGGCGAGGAGAGACCCAGTACTTC. Protein sequence: CASSIGDRGRGETQYF.